This T cell receptor beta chain was sequenced for a study of cytomegalovirus exposure and HLA in healthy donors listed by TCRdb under 2017. Context from the whole study: An earlier analysis of a few hundred of the donors reported 276 Gb of sequence data and 90 million to 120 million unique TCR beta sequences obtained from roughly 170 million T cells. Approximately 330 gigabases of sequencing data and tens of millions of unique TCR sequences made up an early release that covered fewer than 650 HLA-typed donors. The genetic ancestry cluster associated with self-reported Caucasian donors included roughly four fifths of the approximately 430 genotyped donors. The aim of the study was to test whether cataloging public T cell receptors could identify signatures of past pathogen exposure. The study profiled the T cell repertoires of under 700 subjects by immunosequencing and related them to cytomegalovirus serostatus. A separate validation cohort of about 110 different subjects was used in addition to the approximately 670-subject first cohort. To predict cytomegalovirus infection status, the study brought together high-throughput TCR immunosequencing, statistical association of individual TCRs with disease status, and machine learning. In a later analysis, previously published TCR beta repertoires from some 640 donors were re-analyzed and high-resolution HLA genotyping was added so that TCR occurrence patterns could be studied. The later analysis used no new phenotypic data to find candidate immune exposures, relying instead on TCR beta sequences and their occurrence across donors. An earlier analysis of some 600 of the donors applied high-throughput TCR beta sequencing to assess whether each TCR beta V gene segment acted as functional or pseudogenic. Donor age, sex, ethnicity and CMV serostatus were collected together with the repertoire data. In a later genetic analysis, genome-wide SNP genotypes for about three fifths of the 666 donors were used, and that subset was treated as a discovery cohort. All discovery cohort repertoires had been generated using a single sequencing platform. HLA typing included class I and class II loci at four-digit resolution. The number of donors typed differed by locus, with roughly 629-640 for A, B, C, DRB1 and DQB1, roughly 520 for DQA1, 600 to 610 for DPA1, and 450 to 480 for DPB1. Roughly 5 DR-DQ haplotypes were handled as single units for association and clustering because linkage in the cohort was strong. Among roughly 370 genotyped donors of the cohort, an average of about 240,000 unique TCR beta nucleotide sequences were sequenced per donor, roughly 20% of them non-productive.

Library preparation employed the immunoSEQ multiplex PCR assay. The multiplex PCR relied on a mix of 60 forward primers for TCR Vbeta segments and 13 reverse primers for TCR Jbeta segments. The CDR3 region of rearranged TCR beta genes was amplified from genomic DNA with a multiplex PCR assay. On the Illumina HiSeq System, the amplified TCR beta libraries were sequenced as 87-base-pair reads. For the original study's pipeline: A later analysis tallied approximately 87 million unique TCR beta chains across the 666 repertoires, and some 12 million of those chains were shared by two or more donors. Raw reads were error-corrected and collapsed into unique sequences with a nearest-neighbor algorithm that merged closely related sequences to remove PCR and sequencing errors. CDR3 sequences were aligned to IMGT reference sequences to assign V, D and J gene segments. For a sequence to be retained, at least a six-nucleotide match to both a V gene segment and a J gene segment was required. Rearrangements were classified as productive when the CDR3 lacked stop codons and remained in frame with V and J, and all other rearrangements were classified as non-productive. CDR3 was defined according to IMGT convention as the region running from the second conserved V-encoded cysteine to the conserved J-encoded phenylalanine. In an earlier analysis of 550 to 650 of the donors, sequences lacking an unambiguous match to a single V gene segment were excluded. An earlier analysis of several hundred of the donors called V segments functional above 56.7% productive rearrangements and segregating when the between-donor standard deviation exceeded 5%. To diagnose cytomegalovirus status from the catalog of TCR beta chain sequences, a statistical classification framework was built. V and J gene assignment, in a later analysis, came from comparing TCR nucleotide sequences with IMGT/GENE-DB human TR gene sequences. The TCRdist pipeline was used in a later analysis to assign CDR3 sequences and most-parsimonious VDJ recombination scenarios. In a later analysis, every TCR beta chain was defined by the combination of its CDR3 amino acid sequence and its V-gene family, and reads without a unique V-gene family were dropped. To address suspected cross-contamination and a sequencing artifact, a later analysis removed a few hundred highly shared, low-generation-probability nucleotide sequences. In a later analysis, a clonal expansion index was calculated for each public chain from normalized within-repertoire ranks of inferred template counts. A later analysis computed generation probabilities with a VDJ recombination model fitted to out-of-frame rearrangements, and checked the results against IGoR. A later analysis scored TCR-TCR, TCR-HLA and TCR-CMV co-occurrence with hypergeometric tests, applying a repertoire-size bias correction to TCR pairs. False discovery rates were estimated in a later analysis by permuting HLA or CMV assignments 20 times. A later analysis grouped co-occurring TCRs with DBSCAN, adding TCRdist sequence similarity when clustering within HLA-allele-positive subsets. Repertoires with fewer than 30,000 or more than 120,000 public chains were left out of co-occurrence clustering, as were several repertoires with anomalous nucleotide sharing. The table comes from immuneACCESS by way of TCRdb, which keeps in-frame sequences with V and J called. Part of the clones is missing from these tables; in studies checked, under half for an unresolved V gene and the rest for unknown reasons. Clonal size and the V and J genes are those of that table, whereas D and trimming came from the DNA. The record for this sample contains 170,000 or so clones. The ten largest make up 2.1% of the sample.

On this clone itself: Its antigen has not been determined.

The cohort comprised some 680 healthy bone marrow donors. At the time of sampling, every cohort member was nominally healthy, though immune exposures that went unrecorded were likely present. The donor tested CMV seronegative and was one of the 352 seronegative cohort members. A peripheral blood sample was provided by each donor, and peripheral blood mononuclear cells were used for TCR beta sequencing. Genomic DNA extraction from the blood cell samples was performed with the Qiagen DNeasy Blood Extraction Kit. The CDR3 starts with the cysteine, ends with the phenylalanine, and has 18 residues. Only the CDR3 region is kept as DNA, spanning 54 bases read in frame from base 1. As encoded in the germline V gene, CDR1 is LGHNA while CDR2 is YNFKEQ. For this chain, trimming is 5 bases at the V end and 1 base at the J end, and the number of junction bases without a gene match is 13. What the study reported, not specific to this receptor: Roughly uniform sequencing depth across donors was assumed in presence/absence analyses, although this assumption may not hold. Because HLA typing was unavailable for some donors at each locus, only the typed subset was used in association tests. An association between a missense DCLRE1C variant and V-gene and J-gene trimming of TCR beta chains was found in a later genetic analysis and replicated in an independent cohort. Several of the top co-occurrence clusters appeared to be linked to parvovirus B19, influenza, CMV and Epstein-Barr virus, according to a later analysis. The only immune exposure information available for the cohort was CMV serostatus. Most TCR sequences were observed very rarely across donors, whereas some public TCRs were present in many individuals. Linkage disequilibrium might explain the correlated functional status among segregating V segments, but an unknown experimental factor could not be excluded. Most CMV-associated TCR beta chains appeared to be HLA-restricted in a later analysis, and the HLA associations seemed to be driven largely by CMV exposure. It was suggested by the authors that the approach could potentially be generalized to other disease states and immunological phenotypes. Compared with the 666-donor mean, donors in an Asian-associated ancestry cluster had fewer N-insertions in productive TCRs, according to a later genetic analysis. When HLA alleles, especially DR and DQ, strongly co-occurred, attributing TCR associations to individual alleles was difficult. A further reported finding was that TCR beta sequences accurately predicted the HLA-A and HLA-B alleles for most subjects in the first cohort. Broadly in line with IMGT annotations, most TCR beta V segments showed up in productive rearrangements about 87% or about 30% of the time in an earlier analysis of several hundred of the donors. In this cohort, only TCR beta chains were sequenced, and detectable features were limited by the absence of alpha or paired-chain data. Seventeen rarely observed V segments, including chromosome 9 orphons, were excluded from the earlier analysis of several hundred of the donors because counts were too low. In a later analysis, HLA-associated TCR beta chains were found to be more clonally expanded and to have lower generation probabilities than equally common non-associated chains. Three of the identified cytomegalovirus-associated TCR beta chains were confirmed in vitro to be specific for cytomegalovirus antigens. In a later analysis, TCR association rates were found to vary across HLA loci, with the most associated TCRs seen for DRB1 alleles and the fewest for HLA-C alleles. In a later analysis, some 18,000 TCR beta sequences were associated with specific HLA alleles at a false discovery rate of 0.05. Some IMGT-functional V segments, including TRBV6-2 and TRBV6-3, could not be told apart with the 87-base-pair reads, so those segments were excluded. In both the original and validation cohorts, the classifier was reported to diagnose cytomegalovirus status with high specificity and sensitivity. The study gave a list of over 150 TCR beta chains associated with cytomegalovirus. The sequencing pipeline was judged likely to have produced a cluster of highly shared sequence variants as a technical artifact.

The sequenced material came from PBMCs. The TCR comes from a man aged 30 to 45 in good health and CMV-seronegative. Recombination joined TRBV4-2 with TRBJ1-4; 7 junctional bases match TRBD1. The CDR3 reads as follows: CASSTRQGVGVTNEKLFF. In nucleotides, the sequence is TGTGCCAGCAGCACTCGACAGGGAGTGGGGGTAACTAATGAAAAACTGTTTTTT.